This T cell receptor (beta chain) was identified in a study of PD-1 blockade in mismatch repair-deficient tumors. As for the study in general: Patients had approximately 12 mismatch repair-deficient cancer types and were previously treated and progressing.

Some clones are missing from TCRdb's copy, which holds only in-frame ones; the method was immunoSEQ multiplex PCR. The sample holds 90,000 to 130,000 clones, about 83% seen once. This CDR3 spans 17 amino acids. Germline V CDR1 and CDR2: SGDLS, YYNGEE. J was trimmed by 5 bases and V by 4 bases; bases with no gene match: 14. The TCR-sequenced patients were a few responders to pembrolizumab. The sequence was obtained from an adult with mismatch repair-deficient cancer. This specimen consisted of peripheral blood, obtained approximately 64 weeks after starting pembrolizumab. The V call is TRBV9, the J call TRBJ2-2; 7 bases match TRBD2. Written as DNA, the CDR3 is TGTGCCAGCAGCCCCCTGTGGGGGAGGGATATAACCGGGGAGCTGTTTTTT. This translates into CASSPLWGRDITGELFF. The full variable domain, in which reference TRBV9 and TRBJ2-2 provide the parts outside the CDR3, is DSGVTQTPKHLITATGQRVTLRCSPRSGDLSVYWYQQSLDQGLQFLIQYYNGEERAKGNILERFSAQQFPDLHSELNLSSLELGDSALYFCASSPLWGRDITGELFFGEGSRLTVL.